Following are 20 T cell receptor beta chains from one sample sequenced in a study of TIL therapy for anti-PD-1-resistant metastatic lung cancer. This was the immunoSEQ v3 assay. The repertoire was sequenced with immunoSEQ multiplex PCR; TCRdb's copy has only in-frame clones and lacks some. The sample shows approximately 23,000 clones, 60% to 70% of them seen only once. Time point specified: pre-treatment sample, taken before nivolumab and TIL therapy. Tumor tissue came from excised metastases, mostly pleural nodules or supraclavicular lymph nodes. The sequenced sample was tumor tissue, obtained at baseline. The receptors were gathered from a woman between 30 and 79 years old with non-small cell lung cancer.

This clone was seen a handful of times. This rearrangement joins TRBV27 to TRBJ2-1; D call uncertain. The CDR3 length is 15 residues. Trimming stripped 4 bases from V and 5 bases from J, with 15 bases between. The V gene's germline CDR1 is MNHEY and CDR2 SMNVEV (reference sequence). CDR3 sequence reads: CASSYSPMGDNEQFF. The CDR3 bases are TGTGCCAGCAGTTATTCTCCTATGGGCGACAATGAGCAGTTCTTC.

The V call is TRBV29-1, the J call TRBJ2-1; TRBD2 aligns across 7 bases. This CDR3 spans 14 amino acids. Germline CDR1 reads SQVTM; CDR2 reads ANQGSEA. The J segment lost 7 bases and the V segment lost 4 bases, leaving 10 bases of the junction unmatched. CDR3 sequence (DNA): TGCAGCGTTGGCGTGGGAGGGCCTGGGAATGAGCAGTTCTTC. Translation: CSVGVGGPGNEQFF.

This clone was counted a few times. The chain joins TRBV4-2 to TRBJ2-7; 16 nucleotides line up with TRBD2. Trimming cost V 3 bases and J 6 bases; bases outside gene matches: 8. Germline-derived CDR1 and CDR2 are LGHNA and YNFKEQ. The CDR3 runs to 17 residues. CDR3 residues: CASSQGLAGGPGSEQYF. As DNA, the CDR3 is TGTGCCAGCAGCCAGGGACTAGCGGGAGGGCCAGGCTCCGAGCAGTACTTC.

The chain is built from TRBV21-1 and TRBJ2-5; the DNA was not used to check the table's D call, TRBD2. TRBV21-1 is labeled a pseudogene. The CDR3 totals 15 residues. The chain's CDR3 is CASSPKAGRTVTQYF. Here the CDR3 DNA reads TGTGCCAGCAGCCCAAAGGCAGGGAGGACGGTGACCCAGTACTTC.

This rearrangement joins TRBV19 to TRBJ1-5; maybe TRBD1 (5 bases). The germline CDR1 and CDR2 sequences are LNHDA and SQIVND (reference sequence). There are 13 residues in the CDR3. The V gene lost 7 bases and the J gene lost 5 bases, with 12 bases spanning the gap. The CDR3 loop reads CASTGVGYQPQHF. The CDR3 coding sequence is TGTGCCAGTACGGGGGTGGGGTATCAGCCCCAGCATTTT.

The V call is TRBV15, the J call TRBJ2-3; 7 bases are shared with TRBD2. Per the germline V gene, CDR1 is LNHNV and CDR2 is YYDKDF (reference sequence). The CDR3 runs 15 residues. V shed 7 bases, J shed 3 bases, and the junction held 10 bases outside the gene matches. For the CDR3, the DNA is TGTGCCACCAACCGGGGAGGGCCGATGACAGATACGCAGTATTTT. Its protein product is CATNRGGPMTDTQYF.

The chain uses TRBV11-2 and TRBJ2-1, with D uncertain. CDR1 and CDR2 (germline): SGHAT, FQNNGV. Trimming shortened V by 5 bases and J by 10 bases, and 9 bases separated the two germline ends. The CDR3 covers 11 residues. CDR3 protein: CASSPMGEQFF. Here the CDR3 DNA reads TGTGCCAGCAGCCCAATGGGAGAGCAGTTCTTC. Together with reference TRBV11-2 and TRBJ2-1, the CDR3 gives the full variable domain: EAGVAQSPRYKIIEKRQSVAFWCNPISGHATLYWYQQILGQGPKLLIQFQNNGVVDDSQLPKDRFSAERLKGVDSTLKIQPAKLEDSAVYLCASSPMGEQFFGPGTRLTVL.

The CDR3 sequence: CASSQTGPYEQYF. As DNA, the CDR3 is TGCGCCAGCAGCCAGACAGGTCCCTACGAGCAGTACTTC. The V call is TRBV5-1, the J call TRBJ2-7, with D perhaps matching TRBD1 (6 bases). The V end lost 4 bases, the J end lost 2 bases, and 10 bases lay between the germline ends. There are 13 residues in the CDR3. Germline V CDR1 and CDR2: SGHRS, YFSETQ.

The chain is built from TRBV2 and TRBJ2-5; D perhaps matches TRBD2 (6 bases). Germline CDR1 SNHLY, CDR2 FYNNEI. V was pared by 6 bases and J by 4 bases, with 15 bases between. The CDR3 loop spans 14 amino acids. The CDR3 spells CASRLYGRVETQYF. CDR3 DNA sequence: TGTGCCAGCAGGTTATACGGGAGAGTAGAGACCCAGTACTTC. Combining the CDR3 with reference TRBV2 and TRBJ2-5 gives the whole variable domain EPEVTQTPSHQVTQMGQEVILRCVPISNHLYFYWYRQILGQKVEFLVSFYNNEISEKSEIFDDQFSVERPDGSNFTLKIRSTKLEDSAMYFCASRLYGRVETQYFGPGTRLLVL.

This chain joins TRBV19 and TRBJ2-5, with TRBD2 matching 9 bases. This CDR3 region has 15 residues. Germline CDR1 and CDR2: LNHDA and SQIVND (reference sequence). With 4 bases clipped from V and 4 bases from J, the junction kept 7 bases outside the gene matches. The CDR3 here is CASSRRREGRETQYF. CDR3 in DNA: TGTGCCAGTAGTAGGCGGCGGGAGGGGCGAGAGACCCAGTACTTC.

J is TRBJ2-1 and V is TRBV7-6; D is possibly TRBD2 (5 bases). The CDR3 extends over 12 amino acids. Between the trimmed V and J ends, which lost 1 base and 12 bases, there was a span of 10 bases. Germline CDR1 reads SGHVS; CDR2 reads FNYEAQ. For the CDR3, the DNA is TGTGCCAGCAGCTTAGTAGGCGGGCGGCAGTTCTTC. This translates into CASSLVGGRQFF.

The chain recombines TRBV27 with TRBJ2-1, with a tentative D call TRBD2 (6 bases). Germline CDR1 is MNHEY and CDR2 is SMNVEV (reference sequence). This CDR3 is built from 14 residues. The V and J ends lost 4 bases and 3 bases respectively, with 10 bases between them. The CDR3, as DNA: TGTGCCAGCAGTTGGGGGGACCGCTACAATGAGCAGTTCTTC. It encodes CASSWGDRYNEQFF.

This clone was recorded a few times. This chain uses TRBV7-9 with TRBJ1-3; D gene uncertain. Germline V lookup: CDR1 SEHNR, CDR2 FQNEAQ (reference sequence). This CDR3 is built from 14 residues. V shed 4 bases and J shed 0 bases, with 7 bases lying between them. CDR3 loop: CASSSSLSGNTIYF. DNA for the CDR3: TGTGCCAGCAGCTCTTCACTCTCTGGAAACACCATATATTTT.

The rearrangement uses TRBV19 and TRBJ2-1; D unresolved. The length of the CDR3 is 13 residues. V lost 5 bases and J 7 bases, leaving 12 bases between the germline ends. CDR1 is LNHDA and CDR2 is SQIVND in the germline V gene (reference sequence). The CDR3 nucleotides read TGTGCCAGTAGTCCCCATCTATTTAATGAGCAGTTCTTC. Translating it yields CASSPHLFNEQFF.

The chain carries TRBV6-6 and TRBJ2-3, with D maybe TRBD1 (6 bases). The germline V gene encodes CDR1 MNHNY and CDR2 SVGAGI (reference sequence). The CDR3 sequence is 14 residues long. V gave up 5 bases and J gave up 1 base, with 10 bases separating them. The CDR3 region has the DNA TGTGCCAGCAGTGACCGGACAGGCACAGATACGCAGTATTTT. Translation gives CASSDRTGTDTQYF.

This clone is medium-sized in the sample. The DNA for the CDR3 is TGTGCCATCAGCGGCCAATCCAGGAGCGGCGCCTCCTACGAGCAGTACTTC. Translated: CAISGQSRSGASYEQYF. This chain uses TRBV10-3 with TRBJ2-7; possibly TRBD2 for D (5 bases). Trimming cost V 6 bases and J 0 bases, with 21 bases left between them. The CDR3 runs 17 residues. Germline CDR1 is ENHRY and CDR2 is SYGVKD.

The chain joins TRBV5-1 to TRBJ2-3, with 10 positions matching TRBD2. Germline CDR1 reads SGHRS; CDR2 reads YFSETQ. The CDR3 length is 17 residues. Losses at the gene ends were 0 bases for V and 6 bases for J; bases not matched to a gene: 10. The chain's CDR3 is CASSLGILAGVADTQYF. CDR3 sequence (DNA): TGCGCCAGCAGCTTGGGCATCCTAGCGGGAGTTGCCGATACGCAGTATTTT.

In its sample, this clone was seen a few times. V usage is TRBV18 and J usage is TRBJ2-7, with a weak D call TRBD1 (6 bases). The CDR3 has 14 amino acids. Germline CDR1 is KGHSH and CDR2 is LQKENI. V gave up 4 bases and J gave up 4 bases, with 14 bases separating them. In DNA form, the CDR3 reads TGTGCCAGCTCACTTGGGACACTAACGTACGAGCAGTACTTC. The encoded protein is CASSLGTLTYEQYF.

The rearrangement uses TRBV5-1 and TRBJ1-5; no clear D gene. The CDR3 is 16 residues long. Trimming removed 0 bases from V and 0 bases from J, with 10 bases in between. The germline CDR1 and CDR2 sequences are SGHRS and YFSETQ. The chain's CDR3 is CASSLGSSYSNQPQHF. The DNA for the CDR3 is TGCGCCAGCAGCTTGGGGTCTTCTTATAGCAATCAGCCCCAGCATTTT.

The J gene is TRBJ2-3, the V gene TRBV5-1; D might be TRBD1 or TRBD2, each matching 5 bases. The V end lost 4 bases, the J end lost 1 base, and 13 bases lay between the germline ends. The germline gives CDR1 SGHRS, CDR2 YFSETQ. This CDR3 contains 15 residues. This CDR3 is CASSPRGARTDTQYF. CDR3 bases: TGCGCCAGCAGCCCCAGAGGGGCTCGCACAGATACGCAGTATTTT.